The rows below give T cell receptor beta chains drawn from one sample of a study of T cells in localized non-small cell lung cancer. Measured with immunoSEQ multiplex PCR; TCRdb has only the in-frame clones, and not every one. The data contain some 910 clones, 23% of them singletons. The sequences come from normal lung tissue next to the tumor, collected before any cancer treatment. Receptors originate from a woman aged 40 to 75 with stage III lung adenocarcinoma. CDR3s include the opening cysteine and the closing phenylalanine or tryptophan. Fields, in order: D gene, J gene, clone size, V gene, CDR3 DNA, CDR3 protein. The D gene is left open where the match is weak. Not all rows give a size; the values are once, few, many and, for expanded clones, a class.

TRBD1,TRBJ2-1,once,TRBV15,TGTGCCACCAGCAGAGATCCGCCCCTTTGGTTGGGGACAGGGGAGGGTGAGCAGTTCTTC,CATSRDPPLWLGTGEGEQFF
TRBD2,TRBJ2-5,.,TRBV15,TGTGCCACCAGCAACCCGGGACTACAAGAGACCCAGTACTTC,CATSNPGLQETQYF
TRBD2,TRBJ2-7,.,TRBV11-3,TGTGCCAGCAGCTTAGGACTAGCGGGGTCCTACGAGCAGTACTTC,CASSLGLAGSYEQYF
.,TRBJ2-1,large,TRBV19,TGTGCCAGTAGTTCGGGACGGGGAGTGGCATACAATGAGCAGTTCTTC,CASSSGRGVAYNEQFF
TRBD1,TRBJ2-1,.,TRBV29-1,TGCAGCGTTCGTGTTCGGACAGGGGCCCTTTACAATGAGCAGTTCTTC,CSVRVRTGALYNEQFF
.,TRBJ2-1,few,TRBV11-3,TGTGCCAGCAGCTTGGGTGCGGGGAGCGGCCCCTACAATGAGCAGTTCTTC,CASSLGAGSGPYNEQFF
.,TRBJ1-1,.,TRBV29-1,TGCAGCGTTGATGAGCATGGGGGGCCGGGGGTTTTCTTT,CSVDEHGGPGVFF
.,TRBJ2-6,.,TRBV12-2,TGTGCCGAAGGGGGGACAGCATCTGGGGCCAACGTCCTGACTTTC,CAEGGTASGANVLTF
.,TRBJ1-1,medium-sized,TRBV9,TGTGCCAGCAGCGTAGACGGGGGCAGGGCAAACACTGAAGCTTTCTTT,CASSVDGGRANTEAFF
TRBD1,TRBJ2-7,.,TRBV23-1,TGCGCCAGCAGTCAATCTGGGCCGTCAGGGGGATATCATTACGAGCAGTACTTC,CASSQSGPSGGYHYEQYF